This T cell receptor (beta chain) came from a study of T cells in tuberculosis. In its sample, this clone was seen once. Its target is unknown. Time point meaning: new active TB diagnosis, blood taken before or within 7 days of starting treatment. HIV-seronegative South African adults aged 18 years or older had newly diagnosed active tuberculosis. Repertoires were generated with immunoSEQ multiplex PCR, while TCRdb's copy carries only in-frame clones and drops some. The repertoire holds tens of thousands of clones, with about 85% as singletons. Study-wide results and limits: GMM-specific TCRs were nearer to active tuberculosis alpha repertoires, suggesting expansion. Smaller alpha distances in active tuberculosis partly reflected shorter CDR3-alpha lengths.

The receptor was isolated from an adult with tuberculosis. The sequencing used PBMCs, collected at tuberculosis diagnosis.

CDR3 DNA: TGTGCCAGCAGTCTCGGACAGGGCGAGCAGTACTTC. This sequence encodes CASSLGQGEQYF. The rearrangement uses TRBV27 and TRBJ2-7; TRBD1 matches at 8 bases. Germline values: CDR1 MNHEY, CDR2 SMNVEV (reference sequence). This CDR3 comprises 12 residues. V was pared by 5 bases and J by 6 bases, with 3 bases of the junction left unmatched.